Presented here are 32 T cell receptor beta chains from one specimen sequenced in a study of blood T cell repertoires in COVID-19. Here immunoSEQ multiplex PCR was the method, and the copy in TCRdb shows in-frame clones only, minus some. The sample lists approximately 290,000 clones; roughly 90% were seen once. The sequenced sample was peripheral blood. These receptors were taken from a woman aged 55 to 70 with acute or convalescent COVID-19.

V is TRBV5-5 and J is TRBJ1-6, with 9 bases identical to TRBD1. Per the germline V gene, CDR1 is SGHKS and CDR2 is YYEKEE (reference sequence). This CDR3 spans 15 amino acids. Losses at the gene ends were 1 base for V and 7 bases for J; bases not matched to a gene: 3. In DNA form, the CDR3 reads TGTGCCAGCAGCTTGTGGGACAGGGACAATTCACCCCTCCACTTT. Its protein product is CASSLWDRDNSPLHF.

The J gene is TRBJ1-1, the V gene TRBV7-2; TRBD1 matches 7 bases. J lost 5 bases, V lost 1 base, and 4 bases had no gene match. The germline V gene has CDR1 SGHTA and CDR2 FQGNSA. This CDR3 contains 14 residues. The DNA for the CDR3 is TGTGCCAGCAGCTTAGGAGGGGGCGTGACTGAAGCTTTCTTT. Its translation: CASSLGGGVTEAFF.

The rearrangement links TRBV2 to TRBJ2-7; 9 nucleotides agree with TRBD2. The length of the CDR3 is 17 residues. The V gene end was trimmed by 8 bases and the J gene end by 2 bases; junction bases not matched to a gene: 16. Germline V gene lookup returns CDR1 SNHLY and CDR2 FYNNEI. CDR3 coding DNA: TGTGCCAGCCGCCCACTACAGGGAGCGGGAGGAACCTACGAGCAGTACTTC. Translating gives CASRPLQGAGGTYEQYF.

V is TRBV7-9 and J is TRBJ1-5; 7 bases are shared with TRBD1. The CDR3 covers 14 residues. The J segment lost 1 base and the V segment lost 5 bases, leaving 2 bases of the junction unmatched. The germline CDR1 and CDR2 sequences are SEHNR and FQNEAQ (reference sequence). The CDR3 coding sequence is TGTGCCAGCAGCCGGACAGGCAGCAATCAGCCCCAGCATTTT. Translating gives CASSRTGSNQPQHF.

This sequence joins TRBV28 and TRBJ2-5; 8 nucleotides line up with TRBD2. CDR1 is MDHEN and CDR2 is SYDVKM in the germline V gene. With V trimmed by 0 bases and J by 1 base, 4 bases remained unmatched. The CDR3 has 16 residues. CDR3 sequence reads: CASSLWRGAFQETQYF. The DNA for the CDR3 is TGTGCCAGCAGTTTATGGCGGGGGGCCTTCCAAGAGACCCAGTACTTC.

The chain links TRBV6-2 or TRBV6-3 to TRBJ2-7; D call uncertain. The CDR3 extends over 13 amino acids. Germline V gene sequence: CDR1 MNHEY, CDR2 SVGEGT. Between the trimmed V and J ends, which lost 2 bases and 0 bases, there was a span of 5 bases. The CDR3 region has the DNA TGTGCCAGCAGTTACACAAACTCCTACGAGCAGTACTTC. Encoded protein: CASSYTNSYEQYF.

This clone was recorded once. This rearrangement joins TRBV21-1 to TRBJ2-1; the table assigns TRBD2, which was not confirmed against the DNA. TRBV21-1 represents a pseudogene. This CDR3 region has 17 residues. The CDR3 DNA reads as TGTGCCCTGCGTCGAGTAGATGGACTAGCGGGAAGCAATGAGCAGTTCTTC. It encodes CALRRVDGLAGSNEQFF.

The chain couples TRBV3-1 (or the pseudogene TRBV3-2) to TRBJ1-2, with no clear D. Between the trimmed V and J ends, which lost 0 bases and 4 bases, there was a span of 9 bases. The CDR3 loop spans 14 amino acids. CDR1 and CDR2 from the germline V gene are LGHDT and YNNKEL (reference sequence). In DNA form, the CDR3 reads TGTGCCAGCAGCCAAGAAGCCTTCCCCTATGGCTACACCTTC. Protein sequence: CASSQEAFPYGYTF.

The chain has TRBV27 and TRBJ2-1; possibly TRBD2 for D (5 bases). Germline V gene sequence: CDR1 MNHEY, CDR2 SMNVEV (reference sequence). CDR3 size: 15 residues. Trimming took off 2 bases at V and 10 bases at J, with 18 bases between the two ends. Here the CDR3 DNA reads TGTGCCAGCAGTTTACGGGGTCCCCACCCAAGGGAGCAGTTCTTC. Amino acid sequence: CASSLRGPHPREQFF.

V gene TRBV19 combines with J gene TRBJ2-7; D is ambiguous. CDR1 is LNHDA, CDR2 SQIVND, per germline (reference sequence). The V and J ends lost 5 bases and 4 bases respectively, with 12 bases between them. This CDR3 region has 13 residues. The DNA of the CDR3 is TGTGCCAGTAGTCTCCAACTGAGGTACGAGCAGTACTTC. This translates into CASSLQLRYEQYF.

The chain combines TRBV18 with TRBJ2-1; D is possibly TRBD2 (5 bases). From germline, CDR1 is KGHSH and CDR2 LQKENI. Trimming left V 3 bases short and J 0 bases short, with 9 bases between. The CDR3 loop spans 15 amino acids. CDR3 region: CASSPGLSSYNEQFF. In DNA form, the CDR3 reads TGTGCCAGCTCACCTGGACTTAGCTCCTACAATGAGCAGTTCTTC.

This chain connects TRBV10-3 to TRBJ2-6; perhaps TRBD1 as D (6 bases). The CDR3 is 15 residues long. Looked up from germline, CDR1 is ENHRY and CDR2 is SYGVKD. V dropped 5 bases and J dropped 2 bases, with 10 bases sitting between them. The CDR3 protein is CAISTSGAGANVLTF. The CDR3, as DNA: TGTGCCATCAGTACTTCAGGGGCTGGGGCCAACGTCCTGACTTTC.

This chain links TRBV7-8 with TRBJ1-4; 7 bases map to TRBD1. Germline CDR1 is SGHVS and CDR2 is FQNEAQ. This CDR3 contains 18 residues. V trimming: 1 base; J trimming: 7 bases; junction bases outside the gene matches: 15. The chain's CDR3 is CASSLVVSGRQGGEKLFF. The CDR3 nucleotides are TGTGCCAGCAGCTTAGTAGTCTCGGGGCGACAGGGAGGTGAAAAACTGTTTTTT.

V and J are TRBV7-6 and TRBJ2-7; 8 bases are shared with TRBD2. V trimming: 4 bases; J trimming: 2 bases; junction bases outside the gene matches: 10. Germline V gene sequence: CDR1 SGHVS, CDR2 FNYEAQ. The CDR3 runs to 16 residues. The CDR3: CASSSRKRETTYEQYF. CDR3 sequence (DNA): TGTGCCAGCAGCTCGCGAAAGCGGGAGACGACCTACGAGCAGTACTTC. The full variable domain, completed using reference TRBV7-6 and TRBJ2-7, is GAGVSQSPRYKVTKRGQDVALRCDPISGHVSLYWYRQALGQGPEFLTYFNYEAQQDKSGLPNDRFSAERPEGSISTLTIQRTEQRDSAMYRCASSSRKRETTYEQYFGPGTRLTVT.

The chain has TRBV13 and TRBJ1-1; unclear D gene. Germline CDR1 is PRHDT and CDR2 is FYEKMQ (reference sequence). This CDR3 spans 14 amino acids. V was pared by 6 bases and J by 1 base, with 12 bases between. Written as DNA, the CDR3 is TGTGCCAGCAGGGAGGGAGGGAAGAACACTGAAGCTTTCTTT. As protein: CASREGGKNTEAFF.

This clone was found a few times. V gene TRBV7-6 combines with J gene TRBJ1-1; no clear D. The germline CDR1 and CDR2 sequences are SGHVS and FNYEAQ. Trimming stripped 1 base from V and 1 base from J, with 10 bases between. CDR3 length: 15 residues. The CDR3 protein is CASSLGEVRNTEAFF. For the CDR3, the DNA is TGTGCCAGCAGCTTAGGGGAGGTTAGGAACACTGAAGCTTTCTTT.

This sequence joins TRBV7-2 and TRBJ2-7; unclear D gene. The V end lost 2 bases, the J end lost 6 bases, and 8 bases lay between the germline ends. Looked up from germline, CDR1 is SGHTA and CDR2 is FQGNSA. CDR3 size: 12 residues. This CDR3 is CASSLQIGEQYF. CDR3 bases: TGTGCCAGCAGCTTACAAATCGGCGAGCAGTACTTC.

The chain employs TRBV6-1 and TRBJ1-5, with 10 nucleotides matching TRBD1. Germline V lookup: CDR1 MNHNS, CDR2 SASEGT. V shed 3 bases and J 4 bases; nucleotides not matched to a gene: 9. This CDR3 spans 17 amino acids. For the CDR3, the DNA is TGTGCCAGCAGTGAGGGACAGGGGCTTTTGCGGAATCAGCCCCAGCATTTT. It specifies CASSEGQGLLRNQPQHF.

The chain joins TRBV19 to TRBJ2-7; D remains unclear. V shed 4 bases and J shed 2 bases, with 15 bases lying between them. The CDR3 contains 15 residues. Germline V gene lookup returns CDR1 LNHDA and CDR2 SQIVND (reference sequence). Written as DNA, the CDR3 is TGTGCCAGTAGTACAACCGGGTTCCCCACCTACGAGCAGTACTTC. The encoded protein is CASSTTGFPTYEQYF.

The rearrangement uses TRBV5-1 and TRBJ1-3; no clear D. The germline gives CDR1 SGHRS, CDR2 YFSETQ. This CDR3 contains 15 residues. V shed 6 bases and J shed 0 bases, with 13 bases lying between them. CDR3: CASTPDGSSGNTIYF. DNA for the CDR3: TGCGCCAGCACCCCGGACGGGAGCTCTGGAAACACCATATATTTT.

This chain links TRBV5-4 with TRBJ1-2; TRBD1 agrees at 9 bases. Germline V CDR1 and CDR2: SGHNT, YYREEE (reference sequence). V lost 0 bases to trimming and J lost 5 bases; unmatched junction nucleotides: 8. This CDR3 has 16 amino acids. CDR3 DNA: TGTGCCAGCAGCTTGGCCGGGACAGGGATGTTGTATGGCTACACCTTC. It yields the protein CASSLAGTGMLYGYTF.

This chain joins TRBV5-1 and TRBJ2-5; TRBD2 aligns across 10 bases. The CDR3 runs to 14 residues. The trim removed 4 bases at V and 4 bases at J, leaving 4 bases unmatched. Germline CDR1 reads SGHRS; CDR2 reads YFSETQ. The CDR3: CASSKAGGLETQYF. The CDR3 coding sequence is TGCGCCAGCAGCAAAGCGGGAGGGTTAGAGACCCAGTACTTC.

The chain couples TRBV28 to TRBJ2-7; tentative D call: TRBD2 (6 bases). V lost 3 bases, J lost 2 bases, and 8 bases lay in between. CDR3 size: 13 residues. The V gene's germline CDR1 is MDHEN and CDR2 SYDVKM. The CDR3: CASSFGGPYEQYF. CDR3 nucleotide sequence: TGTGCCAGCAGTTTCGGGGGTCCCTACGAGCAGTACTTC. Using reference TRBV28 and TRBJ2-7 for the parts outside the CDR3, the full variable domain is DVKVTQSSRYLVKRTGEKVFLECVQDMDHENMFWYRQDPGLGLRLIYFSYDVKMKEKGDIPEGYSVSREKKERFSLILESASTNQTSMYLCASSFGGPYEQYFGPGTRLTVT.

The V and J genes are TRBV28 and TRBJ2-7, with TRBD1 as a possible D gene (6 bases). Trimming cost V 5 bases and J 2 bases, with 19 bases left between them. The CDR3 is 16 residues long. The germline CDR1 and CDR2 sequences are MDHEN and SYDVKM. CDR3 loop: CASSLRKTGATYEQYF. The CDR3 DNA reads TGTGCCAGCAGTCTTCGCAAGACAGGTGCCACCTACGAGCAGTACTTC. The variable domain in full, completed from reference TRBV28 and TRBJ2-7, reads DVKVTQSSRYLVKRTGEKVFLECVQDMDHENMFWYRQDPGLGLRLIYFSYDVKMKEKGDIPEGYSVSREKKERFSLILESASTNQTSMYLCASSLRKTGATYEQYFGPGTRLTVT.

This chain joins TRBV3-1 (or the pseudogene TRBV3-2) and TRBJ1-1; D remains unclear. The CDR3 loop spans 13 amino acids. Trimming left V 7 bases short and J 1 base short, with 10 bases between. Germline V gives CDR1 LGHDT, CDR2 YNNKEL (reference sequence). The CDR3 loop is CASTLLGNTEAFF. DNA of the CDR3: TGTGCCAGCACCCTACTCGGGAACACTGAAGCTTTCTTT.

This sequence joins TRBV4-1 and TRBJ2-1, with 11 bases identical to TRBD1. J was trimmed by 2 bases and V by 4 bases; bases with no gene match: 1. The CDR3 contains 15 residues. Germline loops: CDR1 MGHRA, CDR2 YSYEKL. CDR3 DNA: TGCGCCAGCAGCCCGGGACAGGGGGCCTACAATGAGCAGTTCTTC. It codes for CASSPGQGAYNEQFF.

The CDR3 reads CASSSDRGPYEQYF. CDR3 sequence (DNA): TGTGCCAGCAGCTCCGACAGGGGGCCTTACGAGCAGTACTTC. The chain has TRBV7-2 and TRBJ2-7, with 10 bases that match TRBD1. From germline, CDR1 is SGHTA and CDR2 FQGNSA. V lost 4 bases, J lost 4 bases, and 4 bases stayed unmatched. The CDR3 sequence is 14 residues long.

V is TRBV27 and J is TRBJ2-7; 7 positions agree with TRBD2. V was pared by 6 bases and J by 3 bases, with 11 bases of the junction left unmatched. Looked up from germline, CDR1 is MNHEY and CDR2 is SMNVEV (reference sequence). This CDR3 comprises 15 residues. The DNA for the CDR3 is TGTGCCAGCAGGGGGCTCGGGGGGATCCACTACGAGCAGTACTTC. As protein: CASRGLGGIHYEQYF.

The V and J genes are TRBV12-5 and TRBJ2-5; weak D call: TRBD2 (5 bases). The V gene lost 6 bases and the J gene lost 3 bases, with 8 bases spanning the gap. The CDR3 sequence is 12 residues long. CDR1 and CDR2 from the germline V gene are LGHNT and FRNRAP. The CDR3 DNA is TGTGCTAGTGGGCAGGAGGAAGAGACCCAGTACTTC. Protein product: CASGQEEETQYF.

In regard to this clone: A read error may produce the germline difference seen at one junction end. V is TRBV20-1 and J is TRBJ1-1, with TRBD1 matching over 9 bases. Germline V CDR1 and CDR2: DFQATT, SNEGSKA (reference sequence). CDR3 length: 9 amino acids. The CDR3 loop is CSAHGTGKF. The DNA of the CDR3 is TGCAGTGCTCATGGGACAGGGAAATTT.

This rearrangement joins TRBV7-8 to TRBJ1-5, with D perhaps matching TRBD1 (6 bases). Between the trimmed V and J ends, which lost 5 bases and 1 base, there was a span of 9 bases. Germline-derived CDR1 and CDR2 are SGHVS and FQNEAQ. This CDR3 spans 14 amino acids. The CDR3 coding sequence is TGTGCCAGCAGCGGGCAGGGGAGCAATCAGCCCCAGCATTTT. The encoded protein is CASSGQGSNQPQHF.

This chain uses TRBV4-3 with TRBJ2-7; D not resolved. The CDR3 contains 14 residues. With 1 base removed from V and 4 bases from J, the gap between germline ends came to 11 bases. Germline V gene data show CDR1 as LGHNA and CDR2 as YSLEER. The CDR3, as DNA: TGCGCCAGCAGCCAAGTAATAGAGGAGTACGAGCAGTACTTC. This translates into CASSQVIEEYEQYF.